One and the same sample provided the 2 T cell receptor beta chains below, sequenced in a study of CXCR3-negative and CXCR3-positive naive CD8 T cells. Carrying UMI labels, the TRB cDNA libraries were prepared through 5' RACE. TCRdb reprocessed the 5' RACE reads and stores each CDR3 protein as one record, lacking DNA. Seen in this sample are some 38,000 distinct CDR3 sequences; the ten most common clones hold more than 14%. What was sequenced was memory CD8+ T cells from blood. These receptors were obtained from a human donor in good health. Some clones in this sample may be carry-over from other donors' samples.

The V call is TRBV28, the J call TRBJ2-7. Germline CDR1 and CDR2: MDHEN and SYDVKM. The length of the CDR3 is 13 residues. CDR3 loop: CASKGRGSYEQYF.

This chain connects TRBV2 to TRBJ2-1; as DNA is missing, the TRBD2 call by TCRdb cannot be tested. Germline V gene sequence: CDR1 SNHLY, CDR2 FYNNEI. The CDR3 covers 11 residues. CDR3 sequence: CAPRGNYEQFF.